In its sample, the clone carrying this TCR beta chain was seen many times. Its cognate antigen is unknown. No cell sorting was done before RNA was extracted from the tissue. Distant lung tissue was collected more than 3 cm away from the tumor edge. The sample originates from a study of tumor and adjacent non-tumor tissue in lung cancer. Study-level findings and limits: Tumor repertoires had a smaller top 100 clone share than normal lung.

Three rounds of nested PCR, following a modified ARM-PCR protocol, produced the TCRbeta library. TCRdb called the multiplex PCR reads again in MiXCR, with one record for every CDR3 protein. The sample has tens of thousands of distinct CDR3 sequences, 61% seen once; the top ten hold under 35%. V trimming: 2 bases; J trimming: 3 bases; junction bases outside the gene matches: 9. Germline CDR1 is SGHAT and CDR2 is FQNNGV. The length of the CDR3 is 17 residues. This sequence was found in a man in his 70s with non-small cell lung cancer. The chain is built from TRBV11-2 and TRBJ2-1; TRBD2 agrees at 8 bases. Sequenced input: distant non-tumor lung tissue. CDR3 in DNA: TGTGCCAGCAGCTTATCCCCAGCGGGGGTTAGCTACAATGAGCAGTTCTTC. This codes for CASSLSPAGVSYNEQFF.